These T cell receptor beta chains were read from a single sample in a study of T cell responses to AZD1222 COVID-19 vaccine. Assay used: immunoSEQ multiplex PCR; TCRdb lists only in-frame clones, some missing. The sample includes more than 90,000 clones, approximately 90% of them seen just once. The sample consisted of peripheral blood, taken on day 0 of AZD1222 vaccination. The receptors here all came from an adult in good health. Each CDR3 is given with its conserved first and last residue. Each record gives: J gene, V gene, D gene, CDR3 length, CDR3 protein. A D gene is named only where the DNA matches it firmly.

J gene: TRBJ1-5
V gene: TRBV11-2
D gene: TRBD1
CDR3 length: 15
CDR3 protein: CASSSGTGGRQPQHF

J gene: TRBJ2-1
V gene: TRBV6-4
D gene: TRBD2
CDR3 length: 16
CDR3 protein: CASSEGGGASLYEQFF

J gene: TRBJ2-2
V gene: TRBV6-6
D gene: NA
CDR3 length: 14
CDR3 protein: CASYPPGSTGELFF

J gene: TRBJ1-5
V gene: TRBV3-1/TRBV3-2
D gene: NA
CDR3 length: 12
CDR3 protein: CASSQGTQPQHF

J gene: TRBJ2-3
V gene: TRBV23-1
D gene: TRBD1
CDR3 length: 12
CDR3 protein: CASRTGSDTQYF

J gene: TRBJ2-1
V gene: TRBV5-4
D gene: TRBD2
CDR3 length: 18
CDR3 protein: CASSPGLAGGRYYNEQFF

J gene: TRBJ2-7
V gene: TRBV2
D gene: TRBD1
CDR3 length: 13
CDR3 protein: CASGRDSFYEQYF

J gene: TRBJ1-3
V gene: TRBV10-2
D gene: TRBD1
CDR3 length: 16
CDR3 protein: CASSEGGGTSGNTIYF

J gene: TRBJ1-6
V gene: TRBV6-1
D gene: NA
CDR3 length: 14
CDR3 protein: CASSEALGDSPLHF

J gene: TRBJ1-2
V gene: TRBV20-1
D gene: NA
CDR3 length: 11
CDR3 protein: CSAFGGVGYTF

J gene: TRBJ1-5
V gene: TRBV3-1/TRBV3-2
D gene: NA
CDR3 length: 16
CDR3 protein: CASSQGTGYSNQPQHF

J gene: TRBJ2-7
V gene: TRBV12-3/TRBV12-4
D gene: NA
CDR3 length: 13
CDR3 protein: CASSGTATYEQYF

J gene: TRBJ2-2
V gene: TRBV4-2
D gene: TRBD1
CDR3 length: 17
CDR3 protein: CASSQDRGQGETGELFF

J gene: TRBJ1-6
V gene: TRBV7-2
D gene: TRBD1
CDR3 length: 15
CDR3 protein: CASSTSTGPFSPLHF

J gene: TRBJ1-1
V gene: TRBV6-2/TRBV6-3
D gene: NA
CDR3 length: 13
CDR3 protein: CASSPGMDTEAFF

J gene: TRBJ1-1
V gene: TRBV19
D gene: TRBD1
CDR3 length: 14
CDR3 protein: CASSRTGGAAEAFF

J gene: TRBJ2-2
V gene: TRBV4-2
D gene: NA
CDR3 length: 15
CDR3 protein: CASSPRTASTGELFF

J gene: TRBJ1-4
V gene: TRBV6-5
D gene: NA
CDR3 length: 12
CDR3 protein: CASSLDGKKLFF

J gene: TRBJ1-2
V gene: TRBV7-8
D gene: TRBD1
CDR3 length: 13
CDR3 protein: CASSIRQGGGYTF